This TCR beta chain emerged from a study of blood T cell repertoires in COVID-19. Study-wide context: Acute and convalescent COVID-19 specimens originated in the United States, Italy and Spain.

Germline lookup yields CDR1 MNHEY and CDR2 SVGEGT. This CDR3 has 12 residues. The ends were cut back, 2 bases at V and 5 bases at J, with 7 bases in the middle. This clone occurred a few times. TCRdb keeps only in-frame clones here, not all; method: immunoSEQ multiplex PCR. The sample carries 15,000 to 20,000 clones, over 75% recorded once. The source material was peripheral blood. This chain links TRBV6-2 or TRBV6-3 with TRBJ2-7; D unclear. The TCR comes from a woman between 70 and 85 years old with active COVID-19. CDR3 in DNA: TGTGCCAGCAGTTACCCAAGCCACGAGCAGTACTTC. Translating it yields CASSYPSHEQYF.